These 26 T cell receptor beta chains came from one sample sequenced in a study of T cells in Graves' hyperthyroidism and ophthalmopathy. There were TCR beta CDR3 regions amplified from RNA transcripts. A first-round RT-PCR of the TCR CDR3 used the HTBI primer set. TCRdb passed the multiplex PCR reads through MiXCR, listing each CDR3 protein once. The table lists 250,000 to 300,000 distinct CDR3 sequences, about 13% of them singletons. The sequenced material came from blood. Source of these receptors: a woman in her 40s with Graves' hyperthyroidism.

Ten or more counts support this clonotype. The genes are TRBV11-1 and TRBJ2-3; 8 bases line up with TRBD2. J gave up 0 bases and V 5 bases, and 1 base lay outside the gene matches. Germline CDR1 reads SGHAT; CDR2 reads FQDESV (reference sequence). The CDR3 has 14 amino acids. Here the CDR3 DNA reads TGTGCCAGCAGCGCTAGCGGGAGCACAGATACGCAGTATTTT. Its protein is CASSASGSTDTQYF.

V is TRBV19 and J is TRBJ2-1; D may be TRBD1 (5 bases). CDR1 LNHDA and CDR2 SQIVND come from the germline V gene (reference sequence). The CDR3 length is 13 residues. The ends were cut back, 2 bases at V and 5 bases at J, with 7 bases in the middle. The CDR3 DNA sequence: TGTGCCAGTAGTATAAACAGGAACAATGAGCAGTTCTTC. Its translation is CASSINRNNEQFF.

This chain joins TRBV20-1 and TRBJ2-7; 8 bases are a match to TRBD2. Trimming took 4 bases from V and 5 from J; bases not matched to a gene: 7. Germline CDR1 DFQATT, CDR2 SNEGSKA (reference sequence). The CDR3 sequence is 13 residues long. The CDR3 DNA is TGCAGTGCTAAAAGCGGGAGCGGCCACGAGCAGTACTTC. As protein: CSAKSGSGHEQYF.

This clonotype came up many times. The chain joins TRBV18 to TRBJ1-1; tentatively, D is TRBD1 (6 bases). Germline assignment: CDR1 KGHSH and CDR2 LQKENI. The CDR3 runs to 12 residues. V lost 4 bases and J lost 7, with 10 bases in between. The CDR3 bases are TGTGCCAGCTCACTTACAGGGATTGAAGCTTTCTTT. It is translated as CASSLTGIEAFF.

In its sample, this clonotype was seen many times. V is TRBV6-2 or TRBV6-3 and J is TRBJ2-1, with D maybe TRBD2 (5 bases). Germline CDR1 is MNHEY and CDR2 is SVGEGT. The V end was cut by 5 bases, the J end by 11 bases, with 13 bases between. The length of the CDR3 is 12 residues. CDR3 nucleotides: TGTGCCAGCAGTACCGCGGGCGGCAAGCAGTTCTTC. Protein sequence: CASSTAGGKQFF.

This rearrangement joins TRBV20-1 to TRBJ1-5; D call uncertain. The length of the CDR3 is 16 residues. CDR1 DFQATT and CDR2 SNEGSKA come from the germline V gene (reference sequence). Trimming stripped 1 base from V and 4 bases from J, with 17 bases between. CDR3 amino acids: CSARVGQKWSNQPQHF. The CDR3 DNA reads TGCAGTGCTAGAGTAGGTCAGAAATGGAGTAATCAGCCCCAGCATTTT.

The sample holds many counts of this clonotype. V usage is TRBV30 and J usage is TRBJ1-6; D is ambiguous. The V gene lost 2 bases and the J gene lost 15 bases, with 17 bases spanning the gap. The CDR3 covers 13 residues. Germline CDR1 is GTSNPN and CDR2 is SVGIG (reference sequence). The CDR3 coding sequence is TGTGCCTGGAGTATCGGCCCCTCTGAGTTCCTCCACTTT. This encodes CAWSIGPSEFLHF.

This clonotype has at least ten counts. V gene TRBV10-3 combines with J gene TRBJ2-5, with D perhaps matching TRBD2 (5 bases). The CDR3 sequence is 13 residues long. From germline, CDR1 is ENHRY and CDR2 SYGVKD. Trimming shortened V by 4 bases and J by 2 bases, and 8 bases separated the two germline ends. This CDR3 is CAISVAGQETQYF. For the CDR3, the DNA is TGTGCCATCAGTGTTGCGGGTCAAGAGACCCAGTACTTC.

This clonotype was counted ten times or more. The rearrangement joins TRBV2 to TRBJ1-5; unclear D gene. The germline CDR1 and CDR2 sequences are SNHLY and FYNNEI. This CDR3 comprises 13 residues. Trimming shortened V by 4 bases and J by 4 bases, and 8 bases separated the two germline ends. The CDR3 DNA reads TGTGCCAGCAGTGTAACAACTAATCAGCCCCAGCATTTT. Encoded protein: CASSVTTNQPQHF. Based on the CDR3 plus reference TRBV2 and TRBJ1-5, the full variable domain is EPEVTQTPSHQVTQMGQEVILRCVPISNHLYFYWYRQILGQKVEFLVSFYNNEISEKSEIFDDQFSVERPDGSNFTLKIRSTKLEDSAMYFCASSVTTNQPQHFGDGTRLSIL.

The V and J genes are TRBV20-1 and TRBJ2-1; 10 nucleotides agree with TRBD1. The CDR3 extends over 15 amino acids. Germline V gives CDR1 DFQATT, CDR2 SNEGSKA (reference sequence). The V segment lost 3 bases and the J segment 4 bases; nucleotides outside the gene matches: 6. The DNA for the CDR3 is TGCAGTGCTAGGGAGACAGGGGGCCGGTACAATGAGCAGTTCTTC. This translates into CSARETGGRYNEQFF.

Notes on this clonotype: This clone may be a read error of a much larger clone one base away. This rearrangement joins TRBV29-1 to TRBJ2-7, with TRBD2 matching 7 bases. Trimming took 5 bases from V and 2 from J; bases not matched to a gene: 6. There are 13 residues in the CDR3. The V gene's germline CDR1 is SQVTM and CDR2 ANQGSEA. In nucleotides, the CDR3 is TGCAGCGTTAGCTTAGCGGGCCCCTACGAGCAGTACTTC. Protein product: CSVSLAGPYEQYF.

This clonotype was counted a few times. V and J are TRBV18 and TRBJ1-2; D is unclear. This CDR3 comprises 13 residues. Trimming shortened V by 3 bases and J by 5 bases, and 10 bases separated the two germline ends. Germline CDR1 KGHSH, CDR2 LQKENI. The CDR3 DNA reads as TGTGCCAGCTCACCCGCAGAAGTATATGGCTACACCTTC. Encoded protein: CASSPAEVYGYTF.

The V and J genes are TRBV4-1 and TRBJ1-2; TRBD1 agrees at 7 bases. CDR3 length: 18 residues. Trimming removed 1 base from V and 1 base from J; junction bases left unmatched: 12. Germline lookup yields CDR1 MGHRA and CDR2 YSYEKL. CDR3 amino acids: CASSQAVPRDSNNYGYTF. CDR3 coding DNA: TGCGCCAGCAGCCAAGCTGTCCCCCGGGACAGCAATAACTATGGCTACACCTTC.

This clonotype was observed at least ten times. The V and J genes are TRBV7-8 and TRBJ1-1; D not certain. Trimming took off 7 bases at V and 1 base at J, with 10 bases between the two ends. The CDR3 is 13 amino acids. Germline V gives CDR1 SGHVS, CDR2 FQNEAQ. In DNA, the CDR3 is TGTGCCAGCATCGTTTCTCAGAACACTGAAGCTTTCTTT. Its translation is CASIVSQNTEAFF.

This clonotype was detected many times. V and J are TRBV6-1 and TRBJ2-3, with 9 bases identical to TRBD2. The CDR3 runs 17 residues. Germline V CDR1 and CDR2: MNHNS, SASEGT. Unmatched junction bases numbered 7, after V lost 1 base and J lost 2 bases. The CDR3 loop reads CASSEEASGTTTDTQYF. As DNA, the CDR3 is TGTGCCAGCAGTGAAGAAGCTAGCGGGACCACCACAGATACGCAGTATTTT.

V and J are TRBV5-8 and TRBJ2-7; D gene uncertain. The CDR3 length is 13 residues. The V and J ends lost 5 bases and 2 bases respectively, with 11 bases between them. From germline, CDR1 is SGHTS and CDR2 YDEGEE. CDR3 in DNA: TGTGCCAGCAGACTCGGTGGGGCCTACGAGCAGTACTTC. Its protein product is CASRLGGAYEQYF.

This sequence joins TRBV29-1 and TRBJ1-2, with 9 bases that match TRBD1. Looked up from germline, CDR1 is SQVTM and CDR2 is ANQGSEA. J gave up 4 bases and V 6 bases, and 9 bases lay outside the gene matches. The CDR3 is 14 residues long. As DNA, the CDR3 is TGCAGCGTGGCCCGGACAGGGGACGGCTATGGCTACACCTTC. Residues: CSVARTGDGYGYTF.

There are many counts of this clonotype. J is TRBJ2-7 and V is TRBV2, with TRBD1 matching over 7 bases. The V and J ends lost 5 bases and 6 bases, in that order; junction bases with no gene match: 7. CDR3 length: 13 residues. The germline V gene encodes CDR1 SNHLY and CDR2 FYNNEI. The CDR3 loop reads CASSITTGSEQYF. The CDR3 region has the DNA TGTGCCAGCAGTATAACGACAGGGAGCGAGCAGTACTTC.

In the case of this clonotype: One junction end does not reproduce the germline sequence, and a read error may be involved. The gene calls are TRBV7-9 and TRBJ2-3; 9 bases line up with TRBD2. The CDR3 is 16 amino acids. Per the germline V gene, CDR1 is SEHNR and CDR2 is FQNEAQ (reference sequence). DNA of the CDR3: TGTGCCAGCAGCAAACTGACTAGCGGCTACACAGATACGCGGTATTTT. Amino acid sequence: CASSKLTSGYTDTRYF. The full variable domain, with the rest looked up from reference TRBV7-9 and TRBJ2-3, is DTGVSQNPRHKITKRGQNVTFRCDPISEHNRLYWYRQTLGQGPEFLTYFQNEAQLEKSRLLSDRFSAERPKGSFSTLEIQRTEQGDSAMYLCASSKLTSGYTDTRYFGPGTRLTVL.

Many counts were recorded for this clonotype. At one boundary the junction diverges from the germline segment, which might be a read error. The chain employs TRBV7-2 and TRBJ2-5; 11 positions match TRBD2. The CDR3 is 16 amino acids. Looked up from germline, CDR1 is SGHTA and CDR2 is FQGNSA. Here the CDR3 reads CANSPYRLAGRETQYF. CDR3 nucleotides: TGTGCCAACAGCCCATACAGACTAGCGGGACGAGAGACCCAGTACTTC. Looking up the rest from reference TRBV7-2 and TRBJ2-5 gives the full variable domain: GAGVSQSPSNKVTEKGKDVELRCDPISGHTALYWYRQSLGQGLEFLIYFQGNSAPDKSGLPSDRFSAERTGGSVSTLTIQRTQQEDSAVYLCANSPYRLAGRETQYFGPGTRLLVL.

This clonotype was detected ten times or more. The V call is TRBV7-8, the J call TRBJ1-1; 8 nucleotides agree with TRBD1. V shed 4 bases, J shed 3 bases, and the junction held 4 bases outside the gene matches. The CDR3 is made up of 14 amino acids. The V gene's germline CDR1 is SGHVS and CDR2 FQNEAQ. Here the CDR3 DNA reads TGTGCCAGCAGCTCGGACAGGGCTGACACTGAAGCTTTCTTT. Translated: CASSSDRADTEAFF.

This clonotype was seen a few times. This chain joins TRBV14 and TRBJ1-1; D not certain. The CDR3 length is 16 residues. The V end lost 4 bases, the J end lost 0 bases, and 15 bases lay between the germline ends. CDR1 and CDR2 from the germline V gene are SGHDN and FVKESK. The CDR3 nucleotides read TGTGCCAGCAGCCCTCGGACTGCTCTCATGAACACTGAAGCTTTCTTT. This translates into CASSPRTALMNTEAFF. The full variable domain, in which reference TRBV14 and TRBJ1-1 provide the parts outside the CDR3, is EAGVTQFPSHSVIEKGQTVTLRCDPISGHDNLYWYRRVMGKEIKFLLHFVKESKQDESGMPNNRFLAERTGGTYSTLKVQPAELEDSGVYFCASSPRTALMNTEAFFGQGTRLTVV.

This clonotype was found many times. This chain links TRBV6-1 with TRBJ1-2, with TRBD1 matching over 7 bases. Germline assignment: CDR1 MNHNS and CDR2 SASEGT. The CDR3 is 15 residues long. Trimming at V came to 4 bases and at J to 2 bases, leaving 7 bases not matched to a gene. The CDR3 nucleotides read TGTGCCAGCAGTGGCACAGGGGCCAGGAACTATGGCTACACCTTC. Translated, it gives CASSGTGARNYGYTF.

Many counts were recorded for this clonotype. The chain links TRBV19 to TRBJ1-2, with unresolved D. The CDR3 has 12 residues. V gave up 7 bases and J gave up 8 bases, with 14 bases separating them. Germline-derived CDR1 and CDR2 are LNHDA and SQIVND (reference sequence). CDR3 sequence reads: CASMSGPPGYTF. The CDR3, as DNA: TGTGCCAGTATGAGCGGTCCTCCCGGCTACACCTTC.

This clonotype was seen ten or more times. The chain uses TRBV12-3 or TRBV12-4 and TRBJ2-7; 10 bases agree with TRBD2. V shed 3 bases and J 5 bases; nucleotides not matched to a gene: 10. The CDR3 loop spans 16 amino acids. For the CDR3, the DNA is TGTGCCAGCAGTTTCTTCTCGGCTAGCGGGAGACACGAGCAGTACTTC. This gives the protein CASSFFSASGRHEQYF.

This clonotype was seen many times. The CDR3 DNA is TGTGCCAGCTCACGGGACTTCGCCTTCACAGATACGCAGTATTTT. It codes for CASSRDFAFTDTQYF. The gene calls are TRBV18 and TRBJ2-3; D is possibly TRBD2 (6 bases). The CDR3 has 15 residues. The germline V gene has CDR1 KGHSH and CDR2 LQKENI. Trimming shortened V by 4 bases and J by 2 bases, and 13 bases separated the two germline ends.